The 25 T cell receptor beta chains below all came from one sample that was sequenced in a study of blood T cell repertoires in COVID-19. Using immunoSEQ multiplex PCR, the repertoire was profiled, and TCRdb retains in-frame clones only, with some absent. The data show roughly 80,000 clones, approximately 82% seen once. Sequences were obtained from peripheral blood. Receptors were obtained from a human donor in a cohort sampled during active COVID-19.

The rearrangement joins TRBV18 to TRBJ2-1, with 7 bases that match TRBD2. This CDR3 has 15 residues. V lost 3 bases to trimming and J lost 1 base; unmatched junction nucleotides: 3. The germline CDR1 and CDR2 sequences are KGHSH and LQKENI. Here the CDR3 DNA reads TGTGCCAGCTCACCGCTAGCGGCTTCCTACAATGAGCAGTTCTTC. Translated, it gives CASSPLAASYNEQFF.

The V call is TRBV28, the J call TRBJ1-4; TRBD1 matches at 8 bases. The CDR3 loop spans 15 amino acids. V gave up 4 bases and J gave up 8 bases; unmatched junction bases: 9. The germline V gene has CDR1 MDHEN and CDR2 SYDVKM. The CDR3 DNA reads TGTGCCAGCAGTTCGTCCAGGGGGCTGAAGGAAAAACTGTTTTTT. Translating it yields CASSSSRGLKEKLFF.

The rearrangement joins TRBV27 to TRBJ2-1; no clear D gene. Germline V lookup: CDR1 MNHEY, CDR2 SMNVEV (reference sequence). The germline V and J ends were trimmed by 1 base and 0 bases, with 13 bases remaining between them. The length of the CDR3 is 17 residues. CDR3 in amino acids: CASSLLPIPSSYNEQFF. CDR3 in DNA: TGTGCCAGCAGTTTATTGCCAATTCCCAGCTCCTACAATGAGCAGTTCTTC.

The CDR3 here is CASSPIGGRGRVNTGELFF. The CDR3 DNA sequence: TGTGCCAGCAGCCCGATTGGGGGCAGGGGGCGCGTTAACACCGGGGAGCTGTTTTTT. The chain links TRBV9 to TRBJ2-2, with TRBD1 identical over 8 bases. CDR1 and CDR2 (germline): SGDLS, YYNGEE. V gave up 4 bases and J gave up 2 bases; unmatched junction bases: 16. This CDR3 has 19 amino acids. The variable domain in full, with the rest retrieved from reference TRBV9 and TRBJ2-2, is DSGVTQTPKHLITATGQRVTLRCSPRSGDLSVYWYQQSLDQGLQFLIQYYNGEERAKGNILERFSAQQFPDLHSELNLSSLELGDSALYFCASSPIGGRGRVNTGELFFGEGSRLTVL.

The V call is TRBV7-8, the J call TRBJ2-7; TRBD1 aligns across 11 bases. CDR3 size: 15 residues. The germline CDR1 and CDR2 sequences are SGHVS and FQNEAQ. The junction had 11 bases not matched to a gene; V was cut back by 8 bases and J by 5 bases. Here the CDR3 DNA reads TGTGCCAGCCTCTCCCTGTGGACAGGGGGCGACGAGCAGTACTTC. Translation: CASLSLWTGGDEQYF. Full variable domain (outside the CDR3, taken from reference TRBV7-8 and TRBJ2-7): GAGVSQSPRYKVAKRGQDVALRCDPISGHVSLFWYQQALGQGPEFLTYFQNEAQLDKSGLPSDRFFAERPEGSVSTLKIQRTQQEDSAVYLCASLSLWTGGDEQYFGPGTRLTVT.

The chain recombines TRBV28 with TRBJ2-1; D is perhaps TRBD2 (7 bases). CDR1 is MDHEN and CDR2 is SYDVKM in the germline V gene. The CDR3 runs to 17 residues. V shed 1 base and J shed 2 bases, with 15 bases lying between them. DNA of the CDR3: TGTGCCAGCAGTTTATATGGCCTGCGGGGGCCCTACAATGAGCAGTTCTTC. Translation gives CASSLYGLRGPYNEQFF. The whole variable domain, remainder taken from reference TRBV28 and TRBJ2-1, is DVKVTQSSRYLVKRTGEKVFLECVQDMDHENMFWYRQDPGLGLRLIYFSYDVKMKEKGDIPEGYSVSREKKERFSLILESASTNQTSMYLCASSLYGLRGPYNEQFFGPGTRLTVL.

The chain has TRBV7-9 and TRBJ2-1; no clear D. This CDR3 spans 15 amino acids. Germline-derived CDR1 and CDR2 are SEHNR and FQNEAQ (reference sequence). The germline V and J ends were trimmed by 7 bases and 0 bases, with 13 bases remaining between them. The CDR3 sequence: CASTQTRSSYNEQFF. DNA of the CDR3: TGTGCCAGCACCCAGACTCGAAGCTCCTACAATGAGCAGTTCTTC.

This chain joins TRBV19 and TRBJ2-2; D may be TRBD1 (5 bases). CDR1 and CDR2 from the germline V gene are LNHDA and SQIVND (reference sequence). V gave up 7 bases and J gave up 3 bases, with 12 bases separating them. CDR3 length equals 14 residues. Written as DNA, the CDR3 is TGTGCCAGTACCCCCCAGGGCTACACCGGGGAGCTGTTTTTT. Translation: CASTPQGYTGELFF.

The V and J genes are TRBV9 and TRBJ2-3; TRBD1 aligns across 9 bases. V dropped 0 bases and J dropped 7; count of bases not matched to a gene: 3. The CDR3 contains 14 residues. Germline V gene lookup returns CDR1 SGDLS and CDR2 YYNGEE. This CDR3 is CASSVGTGDYTQYF. The CDR3 bases are TGTGCCAGCAGCGTAGGGACAGGGGACTATACGCAGTATTTT. Using reference TRBV9 and TRBJ2-3 for the parts outside the CDR3, the full variable domain is DSGVTQTPKHLITATGQRVTLRCSPRSGDLSVYWYQQSLDQGLQFLIQYYNGEERAKGNILERFSAQQFPDLHSELNLSSLELGDSALYFCASSVGTGDYTQYFGPGTRLTVL.

The gene calls are TRBV3-1 (or the pseudogene TRBV3-2) and TRBJ2-5, with TRBD2 matching 10 bases. Looked up from germline, CDR1 is LGHDT and CDR2 is YNNKEL (reference sequence). Germline trimming cut 8 bases from V and 5 bases from J; bases unmatched to any gene: 8. The CDR3 runs to 14 residues. CDR3 amino acids: CASGLAGEGETQYF. CDR3 nucleotides: TGTGCCAGCGGCCTAGCGGGAGAGGGGGAGACCCAGTACTTC.

This clone was detected a few times. The chain uses TRBV19 and TRBJ2-7, with a tentative D call TRBD1 (5 bases). The CDR3 sequence is 14 residues long. Trimming removed 6 bases at V and 0 bases at J, with 12 bases between. Germline CDR1 and CDR2: LNHDA and SQIVND (reference sequence). The CDR3 DNA is TGTGCCAGTAGCCCGGACACCAACTCCTACGAGCAGTACTTC. This codes for CASSPDTNSYEQYF.

V is TRBV3-1 (or the pseudogene TRBV3-2) and J is TRBJ2-1, with D perhaps TRBD2 (6 bases). The CDR3 covers 16 residues. Trimming removed 5 bases at V and 2 bases at J, with 16 bases between. Germline V CDR1 and CDR2: LGHDT, YNNKEL (reference sequence). CDR3 sequence: CASSLGLADPYNEQFF. CDR3 DNA sequence: TGTGCCAGCAGCTTGGGACTGGCGGACCCCTACAATGAGCAGTTCTTC.

V is TRBV27 and J is TRBJ1-1; 7 bases map to TRBD1. Germline CDR1 and CDR2: MNHEY and SMNVEV (reference sequence). The CDR3 sequence is 14 residues long. The ends lost 5 bases at V and 5 bases at J; junction bases unmatched: 8. CDR3 sequence (DNA): TGTGCCAGCAGTCCCCGACAGGGTCTGACTGAAGCTTTCTTT. It encodes CASSPRQGLTEAFF.

The rearrangement uses TRBV5-1 and TRBJ1-5; 9 bases fit TRBD1. From germline, CDR1 is SGHRS and CDR2 YFSETQ. Losses at the gene ends were 4 bases for V and 4 bases for J; bases not matched to a gene: 6. The CDR3 consists of 15 residues. For the CDR3, the DNA is TGCGCCAGCAGCACGGGGACAGGGAGGAATCAGCCCCAGCATTTT. The encoded protein is CASSTGTGRNQPQHF.

This clone was seen a few times. CDR3: CASSESAGGEQFF. In DNA form, the CDR3 reads TGCGCCAGCAGTGAATCAGCGGGGGGAGAGCAGTTCTTC. The J gene is TRBJ2-1, the V gene TRBV10-1, with TRBD2 matching 9 bases. V dropped 3 bases and J dropped 10; count of bases not matched to a gene: 4. CDR1 is WNHNN, CDR2 SYGVQD, per germline (reference sequence). The CDR3 length is 13 residues.

The chain has TRBV5-1 and TRBJ2-6; perhaps TRBD1 as D (6 bases). The germline V gene has CDR1 SGHRS and CDR2 YFSETQ. Trimming left V 4 bases short and J 0 bases short, with 8 bases between. CDR3 length equals 15 residues. Here the CDR3 reads CASSLRGSGANVLTF. The CDR3 coding sequence is TGCGCCAGCAGCCTCAGGGGCTCTGGGGCCAACGTCCTGACTTTC.

The chain has TRBV28 and TRBJ1-1; possible D gene TRBD1, 6 bases. This CDR3 contains 14 residues. Germline CDR1 and CDR2: MDHEN and SYDVKM. The germline V and J ends were trimmed by 6 bases and 0 bases, with 11 bases remaining between them. The CDR3 DNA sequence: TGTGCCAGCAGATCCGGACAGCTGAACACTGAAGCTTTCTTT. Translation gives CASRSGQLNTEAFF.

The genes are TRBV30 and TRBJ2-3; TRBD2 matches 11 bases. V dropped 1 base and J dropped 6; count of bases not matched to a gene: 9. Germline CDR1 is GTSNPN and CDR2 is SVGIG (reference sequence). The CDR3 runs to 16 residues. The CDR3: CAWSDSGRAGPDTQYF. CDR3 bases: TGTGCCTGGAGTGATAGCGGGAGGGCCGGGCCCGATACGCAGTATTTT.

This clone was seen a single time. The J gene is TRBJ1-3, the V gene TRBV6-6; 8 nucleotides agree with TRBD1. Germline CDR1 is MNHNY and CDR2 is SVGAGI (reference sequence). The CDR3 length is 16 residues. J was trimmed by 5 bases and V by 0 bases; bases with no gene match: 6. CDR3 in amino acids: CASSYSSQGARNTIYF. DNA of the CDR3: TGTGCCAGCAGTTACTCGAGTCAGGGGGCTAGAAACACCATATATTTT.

V and J are TRBV3-1 (or the pseudogene TRBV3-2) and TRBJ2-7; 8 positions agree with TRBD1. J gave up 6 bases and V 4 bases, and 11 bases lay outside the gene matches. The CDR3 has 15 amino acids. The germline gives CDR1 LGHDT, CDR2 YNNKEL (reference sequence). The CDR3 nucleotides read TGTGCCAGCAGCCTTCGGACAGGGATGCAAGGCGAGCAGTACTTC. Protein product: CASSLRTGMQGEQYF.

The rearrangement joins TRBV9 to TRBJ2-3; TRBD2 matches at 12 bases. The CDR3 is 16 residues long. The V gene end was trimmed by 0 bases and the J gene end by 6 bases; junction bases not matched to a gene: 5. The germline CDR1 and CDR2 sequences are SGDLS and YYNGEE. Written as DNA, the CDR3 is TGTGCCAGCAGCGTAGCTACGACTAGCGGGAGTGATACGCAGTATTTT. This codes for CASSVATTSGSDTQYF.

V is TRBV10-3 and J is TRBJ1-2; 8 bases are shared with TRBD1. V lost 7 bases, J lost 5 bases, and 12 bases stayed unmatched. The CDR3 totals 15 residues. Germline V gene lookup returns CDR1 ENHRY and CDR2 SYGVKD. The CDR3 region has the DNA TGTGCCATCAACAATGTCGGACAGGGAGAATATGGCTACACCTTC. Translation: CAINNVGQGEYGYTF.

This rearrangement joins TRBV1 to TRBJ1-4; the D call of TRBD1 is as the table states it, not checked on the DNA. TRBV1 is flagged as a pseudogene. The CDR3 totals 10 residues. The CDR3 region is CTSSHRDRMF. CDR3 DNA sequence: TGCACCAGCAGCCACCGGGACAGAATGTTT.

The chain uses TRBV7-9 and TRBJ2-7; 10 nucleotides match TRBD1. The germline gives CDR1 SEHNR, CDR2 FQNEAQ (reference sequence). The CDR3 covers 16 residues. Unmatched junction bases numbered 13, after V lost 6 bases and J lost 5 bases. The CDR3 bases are TGTGCCAGCAGTTACAGAACGACAGGGGGCGAACACGAGCAGTACTTC. Protein sequence: CASSYRTTGGEHEQYF.

V and J are TRBV13 and TRBJ2-7; D remains unclear. CDR3 length equals 13 residues. Between the trimmed V and J ends, which lost 2 bases and 3 bases, there was a span of 8 bases. Germline loops: CDR1 PRHDT, CDR2 FYEKMQ (reference sequence). The CDR3 protein is CASSLRGNYEQYF. CDR3 coding DNA: TGTGCCAGCAGCTTAAGAGGCAACTACGAGCAGTACTTC.